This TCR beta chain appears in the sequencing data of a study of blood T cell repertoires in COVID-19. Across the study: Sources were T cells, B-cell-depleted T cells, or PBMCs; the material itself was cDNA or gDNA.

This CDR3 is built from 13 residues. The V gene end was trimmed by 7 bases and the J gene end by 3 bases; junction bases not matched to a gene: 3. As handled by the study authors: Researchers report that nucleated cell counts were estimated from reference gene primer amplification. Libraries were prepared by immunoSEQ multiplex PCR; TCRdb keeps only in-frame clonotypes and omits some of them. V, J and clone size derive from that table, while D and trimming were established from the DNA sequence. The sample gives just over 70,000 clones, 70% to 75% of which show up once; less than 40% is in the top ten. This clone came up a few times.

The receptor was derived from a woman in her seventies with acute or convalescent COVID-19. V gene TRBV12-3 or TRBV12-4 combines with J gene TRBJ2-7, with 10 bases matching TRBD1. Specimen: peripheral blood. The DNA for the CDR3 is TGTGCCAGCACCCGGACAGGGGGCTACGAGCAGTACTTC. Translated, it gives CASTRTGGYEQYF.